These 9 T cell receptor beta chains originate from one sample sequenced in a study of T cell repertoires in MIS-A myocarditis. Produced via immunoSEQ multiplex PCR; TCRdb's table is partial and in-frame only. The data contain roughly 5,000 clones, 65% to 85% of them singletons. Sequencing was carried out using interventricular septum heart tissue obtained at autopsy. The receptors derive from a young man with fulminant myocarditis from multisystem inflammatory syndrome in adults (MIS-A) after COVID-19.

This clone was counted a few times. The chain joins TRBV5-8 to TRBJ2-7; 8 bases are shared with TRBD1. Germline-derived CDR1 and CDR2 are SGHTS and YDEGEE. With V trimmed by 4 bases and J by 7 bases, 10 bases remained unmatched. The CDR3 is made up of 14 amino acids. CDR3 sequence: CASSRGQGSEEQYF. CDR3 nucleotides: TGTGCCAGCAGCCGCGGACAGGGAAGTGAGGAGCAGTACTTC.

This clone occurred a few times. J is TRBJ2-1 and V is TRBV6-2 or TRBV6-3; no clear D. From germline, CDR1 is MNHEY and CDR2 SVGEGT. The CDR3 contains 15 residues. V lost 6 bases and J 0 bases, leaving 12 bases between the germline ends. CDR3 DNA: TGTGCCAGCAGCGCAGGATTGAGCTCCTACAATGAGCAGTTCTTC. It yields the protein CASSAGLSSYNEQFF.

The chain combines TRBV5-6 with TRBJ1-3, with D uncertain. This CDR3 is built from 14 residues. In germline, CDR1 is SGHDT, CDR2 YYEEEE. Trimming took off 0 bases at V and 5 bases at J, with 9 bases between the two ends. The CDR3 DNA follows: TGTGCCAGCAGCTTGGGAGCCGGGAGAAACACCATATATTTT. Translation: CASSLGAGRNTIYF.

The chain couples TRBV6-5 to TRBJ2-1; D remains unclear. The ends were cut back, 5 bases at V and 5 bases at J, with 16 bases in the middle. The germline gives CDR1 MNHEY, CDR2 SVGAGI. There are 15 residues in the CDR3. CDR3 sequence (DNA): TGTGCCAGCAGTCGGCCAGGCCGATCTCACAATGAGCAGTTCTTC. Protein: CASSRPGRSHNEQFF.

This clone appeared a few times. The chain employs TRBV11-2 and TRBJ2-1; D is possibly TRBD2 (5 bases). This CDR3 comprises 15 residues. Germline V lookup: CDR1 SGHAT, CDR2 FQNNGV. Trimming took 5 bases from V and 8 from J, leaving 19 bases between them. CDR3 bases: TGTGCCAGCAGCCCTGGGTCGAGGGCTCTCGATGAGCAGTTCTTC. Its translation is CASSPGSRALDEQFF.

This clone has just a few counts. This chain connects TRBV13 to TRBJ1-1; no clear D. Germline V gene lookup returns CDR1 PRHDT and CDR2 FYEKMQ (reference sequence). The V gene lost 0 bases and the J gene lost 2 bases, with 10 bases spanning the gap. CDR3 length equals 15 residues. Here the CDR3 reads CASSLGSGINTEAFF. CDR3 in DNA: TGTGCCAGCAGCTTAGGAAGTGGAATTAACACTGAAGCTTTCTTT.

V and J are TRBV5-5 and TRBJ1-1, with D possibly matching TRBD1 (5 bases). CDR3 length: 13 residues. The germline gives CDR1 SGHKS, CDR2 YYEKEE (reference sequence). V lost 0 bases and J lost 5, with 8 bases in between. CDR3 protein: CASSLGTQTEAFF. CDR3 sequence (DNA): TGTGCCAGCAGCTTGGGGACACAGACTGAAGCTTTCTTT.

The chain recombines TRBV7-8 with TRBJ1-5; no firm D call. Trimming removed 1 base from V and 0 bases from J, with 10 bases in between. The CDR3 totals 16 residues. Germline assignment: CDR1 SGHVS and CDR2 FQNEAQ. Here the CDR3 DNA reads TGTGCCAGCAGCTTAGTTACAGCTTATAGCAATCAGCCCCAGCATTTT. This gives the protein CASSLVTAYSNQPQHF.

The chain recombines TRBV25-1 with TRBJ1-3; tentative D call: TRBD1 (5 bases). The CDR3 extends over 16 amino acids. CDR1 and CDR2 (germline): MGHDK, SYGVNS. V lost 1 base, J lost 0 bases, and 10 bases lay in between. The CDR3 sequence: CASSELGQSSGNTIYF. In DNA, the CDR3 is TGTGCCAGCAGTGAATTGGGGCAGAGCTCTGGAAACACCATATATTTT.